This T cell receptor (beta chain) was found in a study of cytomegalovirus exposure and HLA in healthy donors. Study overall: In an early release, HLA-typed donors contributed tens of millions of unique TCR sequences. Study conclusions and caveats: Earlier results showed most TCR beta V segments being productive about 87% or about 30% of the time. CMV antigen specificity was confirmed in vitro for a few CMV-associated chains.

This clone has more than one count but fewer than ten. Its cognate antigen is unknown. The PCR was carried out with 60 Vbeta primers and 13 Jbeta primers. TCRdb's table, derived via immunoSEQ multiplex PCR, lists solely in-frame clones and lacks some. The table has more than 90,000 clones, 70% to 85% seen once. Germline V CDR1 and CDR2: SGHNT, YYREEE (reference sequence). The length of the CDR3 is 15 residues. The V gene end was trimmed by 10 bases and the J gene end by 3 bases; junction bases not matched to a gene: 12. This receptor was taken from a man aged 45-65 years in good health and CMV-seronegative. The chain has TRBV5-4 and TRBJ1-1; 10 nucleotides align to TRBD1. The sequenced sample was PBMCs. The CDR3 sequence is CAGGTGEDRDTEAFF. The CDR3 DNA reads as TGTGCCGGGGGGACAGGGGAAGATCGGGACACTGAAGCTTTCTTT.